Listed below are T cell receptor beta chains from one sample, sequenced in a study of monozygotic twins with cystic fibrosis. Using immunoSEQ multiplex PCR, the repertoire was profiled, and TCRdb retains in-frame clones only, with some absent. The repertoire holds about 32,000 clones, more than 85% seen once, with under 1% in the top ten. The sequencing sample was made of blood. Receptor source: a girl aged 2-10 years with cystic fibrosis. The CDR3 runs from the conserved cysteine through the conserved F or W. The D gene is left open where the match is weak. Rows may omit the clone size; those that give it use once, few, many or a size class.

D gene: .
V gene: TRBV2
J gene: TRBJ2-7
clone size: .
CDR3 DNA: TGTGCCAGCAGTACAGGGTTAGAGCAGTACTTC
CDR3 protein: CASSTGLEQYF

D gene: TRBD2
V gene: TRBV7-9
J gene: TRBJ2-7
clone size: .
CDR3 DNA: TGTGCCAGCAGCTCAGACTACCTGACTAGCGTGACTGGCTACGAGCAGTACTTC
CDR3 protein: CASSSDYLTSVTGYEQYF

D gene: .
V gene: TRBV5-5
J gene: TRBJ2-2
clone size: .
CDR3 DNA: TGTGCCAGCAGCTTGCCTAGCGCCTACGGCGGGGAGCTGTTTTTT
CDR3 protein: CASSLPSAYGGELFF

D gene: TRBD1
V gene: TRBV16
J gene: TRBJ2-1
clone size: .
CDR3 DNA: TGTGCCAGCAGCCCGGACAGGGGACGGGCGAATGAGCAGTTCTTC
CDR3 protein: CASSPDRGRANEQFF

D gene: .
V gene: TRBV5-4
J gene: TRBJ1-3
clone size: .
CDR3 DNA: TGTGCCAGCAGCCCGGGACCAAGCTCTGGAAACACCATATATTTT
CDR3 protein: CASSPGPSSGNTIYF

D gene: TRBD2
V gene: TRBV7-9
J gene: TRBJ2-1
clone size: .
CDR3 DNA: TGTGCCACCGGGAGGGGTTCGTACAATGAGCAGTTCTTC
CDR3 protein: CATGRGSYNEQFF

D gene: .
V gene: TRBV19
J gene: TRBJ1-1
clone size: .
CDR3 DNA: TGTGCCAGTAGTATCGTCAGGGATAGGACTGAAGCTTTCTTT
CDR3 protein: CASSIVRDRTEAFF

D gene: TRBD1
V gene: TRBV10-3
J gene: TRBJ1-2
clone size: .
CDR3 DNA: TGTGCCATCAGTGAGTCGATCCCAGGGGGCGCGGGCGGCTACACCTTC
CDR3 protein: CAISESIPGGAGGYTF

D gene: .
V gene: TRBV27
J gene: TRBJ1-5
clone size: .
CDR3 DNA: TGTGCCAGCAGCCCCTATAGCAATCAGCCCCAGCATTTT
CDR3 protein: CASSPYSNQPQHF

D gene: .
V gene: TRBV28
J gene: TRBJ2-1
clone size: .
CDR3 DNA: TGTGCCAGCAGTTTAGCCTCTAGCGTCGACAATGAGCAGTTCTTC
CDR3 protein: CASSLASSVDNEQFF

D gene: .
V gene: TRBV5-6
J gene: TRBJ2-4
clone size: .
CDR3 DNA: TGTGCCAGCAGCTTGGAGACAGGTTTAGCCAAAAACATTCAGTACTTC
CDR3 protein: CASSLETGLAKNIQYF

D gene: .
V gene: TRBV5-8
J gene: TRBJ2-7
clone size: .
CDR3 DNA: TGTGCCAGCAGCGGGCTATACGAGCAGTACTTC
CDR3 protein: CASSGLYEQYF

D gene: .
V gene: TRBV6-4
J gene: TRBJ2-5
clone size: .
CDR3 DNA: TGTGCCAGGAAAGAGACCCAGTACTTC
CDR3 protein: CARKETQYF

D gene: .
V gene: TRBV19
J gene: TRBJ1-6
clone size: .
CDR3 DNA: TGTGCCAGTAGTATTCATAGGAGCTCCTATAATTCACCCCTCCACTTT
CDR3 protein: CASSIHRSSYNSPLHF

D gene: TRBD2
V gene: TRBV19
J gene: TRBJ2-1
clone size: .
CDR3 DNA: TGTGCCAGTAGCCGAACGGGCGGGAGGGCCAACAATGAGCAGTTCTTC
CDR3 protein: CASSRTGGRANNEQFF

D gene: TRBD2
V gene: TRBV7-9
J gene: TRBJ2-3
clone size: once
CDR3 DNA: TGTGCCAGCAGCTTAGTCCGGGGGGTGGATACGCAGTATTTT
CDR3 protein: CASSLVRGVDTQYF

D gene: TRBD1
V gene: TRBV19
J gene: TRBJ1-6
clone size: .
CDR3 DNA: TGTGCCAGTAGTATTGGACAGGGACCAGGTTCACCCCTCCACTTT
CDR3 protein: CASSIGQGPGSPLHF

D gene: TRBD1
V gene: TRBV4-3
J gene: TRBJ2-1
clone size: .
CDR3 DNA: TGCGCCAGCAGCCACCGTGTTGGGGGACAGGGGGCCTACAATGAGCAGTTCTTC
CDR3 protein: CASSHRVGGQGAYNEQFF

D gene: .
V gene: TRBV6-6
J gene: TRBJ1-6
clone size: .
CDR3 DNA: TGTGCCAGCAGTTACTCGGGAAAAGGTTCACCCCTCCACTTT
CDR3 protein: CASSYSGKGSPLHF

D gene: TRBD2
V gene: TRBV4-1
J gene: TRBJ2-1
clone size: .
CDR3 DNA: TGCGCCAGCAGCCCTGAAGCGGGGGTCATGGGCTATGAGCAGTTCTTC
CDR3 protein: CASSPEAGVMGYEQFF

D gene: TRBD2
V gene: TRBV4-3
J gene: TRBJ2-2
clone size: .
CDR3 DNA: TGCGCCAGCAGCCAACCCGGGACTAGCGGGAGTAGGGACACCGGGGAGCTGTTTTTT
CDR3 protein: CASSQPGTSGSRDTGELFF

D gene: TRBD2
V gene: TRBV19
J gene: TRBJ2-3
clone size: .
CDR3 DNA: TGTGCCAGTAGGGGACTAGCGGACACAGATACGCAGTATTTT
CDR3 protein: CASRGLADTDTQYF

D gene: .
V gene: TRBV7-2
J gene: TRBJ1-3
clone size: once
CDR3 DNA: TGTGCCAGCAGCTTGGACGCCGGGGACACCATATATTTT
CDR3 protein: CASSLDAGDTIYF

D gene: .
V gene: TRBV18
J gene: TRBJ1-2
clone size: once
CDR3 DNA: TGTGCCAGCTCACCGACAAGGACAGCTCATGTCGACGGCTACACCTTC
CDR3 protein: CASSPTRTAHVDGYTF

D gene: .
V gene: TRBV19
J gene: TRBJ2-5
clone size: .
CDR3 DNA: TGTGCCAGTAGACCAGGACAGCTTCAAGAGACCCAGTACTTC
CDR3 protein: CASRPGQLQETQYF

D gene: TRBD1
V gene: TRBV30
J gene: TRBJ2-7
clone size: .
CDR3 DNA: TGTGCCTGGGACGGGGGGACAGGGGGCCCCTACGAGCAGTACTTC
CDR3 protein: CAWDGGTGGPYEQYF

D gene: .
V gene: TRBV4-2
J gene: TRBJ1-6
clone size: .
CDR3 DNA: TGTGCCAGCAGCCAAGTTACCGGGACACGCAATTCACCCCTCCACTTT
CDR3 protein: CASSQVTGTRNSPLHF

D gene: .
V gene: TRBV11-3
J gene: TRBJ2-2
clone size: .
CDR3 DNA: TGTGCCAGCAGCTTACTTCTCACCGGGGAGCTGTTTTTT
CDR3 protein: CASSLLLTGELFF

D gene: .
V gene: TRBV19
J gene: TRBJ1-2
clone size: .
CDR3 DNA: TGTGCCAGTAGTATTTCCGGGTCCTATGGCTACACCTTC
CDR3 protein: CASSISGSYGYTF

D gene: .
V gene: TRBV6-5
J gene: TRBJ1-2
clone size: .
CDR3 DNA: TGTGCCAGCAGTTACGCGTCAGGGATGGGGGATGGCTACACCTTC
CDR3 protein: CASSYASGMGDGYTF

D gene: TRBD1
V gene: TRBV9
J gene: TRBJ1-2
clone size: once
CDR3 DNA: TGTGCCAGCAGCGTCGGGACAGAAGAAAGATATGGCTACACCTTC
CDR3 protein: CASSVGTEERYGYTF

D gene: TRBD2
V gene: TRBV9
J gene: TRBJ2-5
clone size: .
CDR3 DNA: TGTGCCAGCAGCCCCTCCGGAGGACTAGCGGGCAATCTCCAGTACTTC
CDR3 protein: CASSPSGGLAGNLQYF

D gene: TRBD1
V gene: TRBV9
J gene: TRBJ2-3
clone size: .
CDR3 DNA: TGTGCCAGCAGCGTAGTAACCCCCGGACGTCGACAGGGGGCAGGGGATACGCAGTATTTT
CDR3 protein: CASSVVTPGRRQGAGDTQYF

D gene: TRBD1
V gene: TRBV5-1
J gene: TRBJ1-4
clone size: once
CDR3 DNA: TGCGCCAGCAGCGCCGGGACAGCGAGACCGAACAATGAAAAACTGTTTTTT
CDR3 protein: CASSAGTARPNNEKLFF

D gene: .
V gene: TRBV7-2
J gene: TRBJ2-7
clone size: .
CDR3 DNA: TGTGCCAGCGCACTAGGGTCGGGGGAGCAGTACTTC
CDR3 protein: CASALGSGEQYF

D gene: TRBD1
V gene: TRBV6-6
J gene: TRBJ2-2
clone size: .
CDR3 DNA: TGTGCCAGCAGTGGGGACAGGGGGCGGACCGGGGAGCTGTTTTTT
CDR3 protein: CASSGDRGRTGELFF

D gene: TRBD2
V gene: TRBV9
J gene: TRBJ2-7
clone size: .
CDR3 DNA: TGTGCCAGCAGCGTAGGATTGGGGCTAGCGGGAGGGGGCGAGCAGTACTTC
CDR3 protein: CASSVGLGLAGGGEQYF